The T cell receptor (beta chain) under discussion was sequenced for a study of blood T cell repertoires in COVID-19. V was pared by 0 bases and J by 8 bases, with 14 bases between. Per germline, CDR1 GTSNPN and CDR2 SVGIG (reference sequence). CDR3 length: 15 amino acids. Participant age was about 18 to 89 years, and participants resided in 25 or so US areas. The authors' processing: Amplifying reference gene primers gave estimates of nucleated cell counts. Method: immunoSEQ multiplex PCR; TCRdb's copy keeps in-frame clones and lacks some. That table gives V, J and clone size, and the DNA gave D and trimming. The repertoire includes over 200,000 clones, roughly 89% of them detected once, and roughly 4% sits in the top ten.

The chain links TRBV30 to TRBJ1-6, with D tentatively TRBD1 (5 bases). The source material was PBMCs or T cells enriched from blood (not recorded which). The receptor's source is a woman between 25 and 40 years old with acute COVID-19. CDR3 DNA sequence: TGTGCCTGGAGTGTAGGCGGGATAGGGGATTCACCCCTCCACTTT. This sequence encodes CAWSVGGIGDSPLHF.